This TCR beta chain was obtained from a study of blood T cells in healthy people across ages (dated by TCRdb to between 2014 and 2017). Regarding the study in general: In model experiments, template switching captured roughly one uniquely barcoded TCR beta cDNA molecule for every two T cells. To track age-related changes in TCR beta repertoire diversity, the study relied on deep sequencing normalized with unique cDNA molecular identifiers. Donors were grouped into four age groups: young (average approximately 15 years), middle-aged (39), aged (about 59) and long-lived (just over 80). Donors of different ages were randomly distributed across sequencing lanes to avoid experimental bias. Using the same blood draw, the study looked at two additional independent replicas of 1 million unique cDNA reads for two donors, one aged 18 to 30 and the other aged 80 or older.

The CDR3, from cysteine to phenylalanine, totals 20 residues. Only the CDR3 part of the read is kept: 60 bases, read in frame from the first base. Sequences SGHTA (CDR1) and FQGNSA (CDR2) are obtained from the germline V gene. V has 5 bases trimmed and J has 0 bases trimmed; junction bases matching no gene number 13. On this clonotype: Its binding antigen is unknown. No base quality values were provided; no much bigger clone lies one nucleotide off.

The protocol used for the library was 5' RACE. Sequenced using an Illumina HiSeq 2500. The second PCR ran for about 7 to 11 cycles and used a J-beta primer mix along with a sample-barcoded 5' primer. A unique molecular identifier was introduced onto each TCR beta cDNA molecule by a template-switch 5' adaptor carrying 12 random nucleotides. Each sample yielded at least 3 million CDR3-containing paired-end reads. First-strand cDNA synthesis was performed from all RNA using the Mint cDNA synthesis kit, with priming by a TRBC-specific oligonucleotide. After uracil-DNA glycosylase treatment, a first 18-cycle PCR used universal primers M1SS and BC2_uni_R on all cDNA. The paper's processing steps were these. Normalization of each sample was performed by random selection of 1 million high-quality reads, each carrying a distinct molecular identifier. Reads sharing molecular identifiers were discarded rather than binned into consensus sequences. CDR3 identification, clonotype clustering and error correction used MiTCR with a Q25 quality threshold and the strictest error-elimination algorithm. A nonparametric unseen species model with Euler transformation was used to estimate a lower bound on total TCR beta diversity. The raw public reads went through TCRdb reprocessing: fastp at Q25, MiXCR clone calling, in-frame beta chains kept. Rows are unified per CDR3 protein, each entry keeping the most common DNA and genes. The V and J calls were determined by TCRdb, not by the authors. In this sample the table shows approximately 730,000 distinct CDR3 sequences, around 40% of which occur a single time. The top ten clonotypes cover approximately 22% of the sample.

What the study reported, not specific to this receptor: A strong correlation was found between observed TCR beta diversity and the percentage of naive T cells measured by flow cytometry. Total diversity estimates from one million sequenced T cells were considered lower bounds and underestimates. Because profiling used bulk unsorted PBMCs, naive and antigen-experienced compartments could not be compared conclusively. Compared with the aged group, the long-lived group had more naive CD4+ T cells, fewer expanded clones and increased TCR diversity, suggesting age selection. Observed TCR beta diversity per million T cells fell roughly linearly with age, and a significant reduction was already apparent by age around 40. Because the CMV infection status of the donors was unknown, age-related changes in expanded clonotypes may potentially have been confounded.

Systemically healthy Caucasian individuals from Russia, 35 to 40 in total and aged roughly 6 to 100 years, were included as donors. Around 10 milliliters of peripheral blood were drawn from each donor into EDTA-treated Vacutainer tubes. PBMCs were isolated by Ficoll-Paque density-gradient centrifugation, with at least 7 million obtained per sample. Total RNA, at least 6 micrograms per sample, was extracted from PBMCs with Trizol reagent. Naive CD45RAhigh/CD27high T cell percentages were measured by flow cytometry on a PBMC aliquot from every donor. This chain is built from TRBV7-2 and TRBJ2-5; TRBD2 fits 15 bases in the junction. What was sequenced was blood. This TCR derives from a woman aged 60-75 years in good health. CDR3 sequence: CASSRALGTSGRMYQETQYF. The DNA is as follows: TGTGCCAGCAGCCGGGCATTAGGGACTAGCGGGAGGATGTACCAAGAGACCCAGTACTTC.